This T cell receptor (beta chain) derives from a study of T cells in localized non-small cell lung cancer. Notes on this clone: The antigen remains unidentified.

V was shortened by 6 bases and J by 5 bases, with 14 bases between the two germline ends. The germline V gene has CDR1 MNHEY and CDR2 SMNVEV (reference sequence). The CDR3 runs to 13 residues. Sequenced by immunoSEQ multiplex PCR; TCRdb stores in-frame clones only, minus some. The profile shows around 19,000 clones, 91% of them singletons. General study findings and limits: Sequence data derive from only one tumor region, so heterogeneity remains possible. An association was observed between higher blood T cell density and longer overall survival. The study found T cell clonality highest in uninvolved adjacent lung, above tumor. Adjacent lung held a median roughly 54 of the top 100 tumor clones.

The source is a woman aged 35 to 69 with stage I lung adenocarcinoma. This material consisted of peripheral blood, taken before any cancer treatment. This chain uses TRBV27 with TRBJ2-7; D may be TRBD2 (6 bases). DNA for the CDR3: TGTGCCAGCAGGCCATCGGGGGTACACGAGCAGTACTTC. It encodes CASRPSGVHEQYF.